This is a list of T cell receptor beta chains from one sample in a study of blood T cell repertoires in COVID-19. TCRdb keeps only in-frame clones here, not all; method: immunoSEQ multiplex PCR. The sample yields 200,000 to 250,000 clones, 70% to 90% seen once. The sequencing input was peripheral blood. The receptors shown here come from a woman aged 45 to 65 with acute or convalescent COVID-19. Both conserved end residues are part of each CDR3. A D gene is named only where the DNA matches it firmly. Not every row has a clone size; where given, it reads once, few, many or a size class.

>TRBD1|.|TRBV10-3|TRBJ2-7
CAIRTGTYEQYF
TGTGCCATCAGGACAGGGACCTACGAGCAGTACTTC
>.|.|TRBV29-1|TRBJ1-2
CSVAVTSYGYTF
TGCAGCGTTGCCGTGACAAGCTATGGCTACACCTTC
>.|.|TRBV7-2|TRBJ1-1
CASSLASGSNTEAFF
TGTGCCAGCAGCTTAGCGTCAGGATCGAACACTGAAGCTTTCTTT
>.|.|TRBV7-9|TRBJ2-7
CASSYQIDEQYF
TGTGCCAGCAGTTATCAGATCGACGAGCAGTACTTC
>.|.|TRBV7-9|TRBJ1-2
CASSALTGYGYTF
TGTGCCAGCAGCGCCCTGACAGGCTATGGCTACACCTTC
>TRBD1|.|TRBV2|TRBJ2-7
CASSGDSYYEQYF
TGTGCCAGCAGTGGGGACAGCTACTACGAGCAGTACTTC
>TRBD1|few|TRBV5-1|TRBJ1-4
CASSLGQAGVEKLFF
TGCGCCAGCAGCCTTGGACAGGCTGGGGTAGAAAAACTGTTTTTT
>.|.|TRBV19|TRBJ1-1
CASSIQGGSTEAFF
TGTGCCAGTAGTATTCAGGGCGGGAGCACTGAAGCTTTCTTT
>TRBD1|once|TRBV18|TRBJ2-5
CASSFGRGQETQYF
TGTGCCAGCTCATTTGGCAGGGGGCAAGAGACCCAGTACTTC
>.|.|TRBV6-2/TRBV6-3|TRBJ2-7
CASSYRNTNEQYF
TGTGCCAGCAGTTACAGAAACACAAACGAGCAGTACTTC
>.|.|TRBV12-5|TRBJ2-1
CASGTDYNEQFF
TGTGCTAGTGGGACAGACTACAATGAGCAGTTCTTC
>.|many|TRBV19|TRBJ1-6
CASGGGALGSPLHF
TGTGCCAGTGGAGGGGGGGCCCTCGGTTCACCCCTCCACTTT
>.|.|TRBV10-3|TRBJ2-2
CAIRGDLNTGELFF
TGTGCCATCAGAGGGGACTTGAACACCGGGGAGCTGTTTTTT
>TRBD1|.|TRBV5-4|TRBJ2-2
CASSTGTGGNTGELFF
TGTGCCAGCAGCACCGGGACAGGGGGCAACACCGGGGAGCTGTTTTTT
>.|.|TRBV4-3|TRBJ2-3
CASSTLDTQYF
TGCGCCAGCAGTACTTTAGATACGCAGTATTTT
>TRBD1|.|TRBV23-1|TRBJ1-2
CASRPGTEAYGYTF
TGCGCCAGCAGACCCGGGACAGAAGCCTATGGCTACACCTTC
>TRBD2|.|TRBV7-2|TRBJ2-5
CASSRGLAEGETQYF
TGTGCCAGCAGCCGTGGACTAGCGGAGGGAGAGACCCAGTACTTC
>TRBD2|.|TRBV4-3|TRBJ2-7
CASSLSRGAYEQYF
TGCGCCAGCAGCCTCTCGCGGGGGGCCTACGAGCAGTACTTC
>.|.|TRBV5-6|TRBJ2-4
CASSLNLAKNIQYF
TGTGCCAGCAGCTTAAACTTAGCCAAAAACATTCAGTACTTC
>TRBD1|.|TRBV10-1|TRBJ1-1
CASSGGQGLEAFF
TGCGCCAGCAGTGGGGGACAGGGGCTGGAAGCTTTCTTT
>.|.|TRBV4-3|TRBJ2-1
CASSQVAVSSSYNEQFF
TGCGCCAGCAGCCAAGTCGCCGTATCCAGCTCCTACAATGAGCAGTTCTTC
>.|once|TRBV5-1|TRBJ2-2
CASSLAGQPGELFF
TGCGCCAGCTCTTTGGCAGGTCAACCCGGGGAGCTGTTTTTT
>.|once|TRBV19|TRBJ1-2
CASSIWGPNYGYTF
TGTGCCAGTAGTATCTGGGGGCCTAACTATGGCTACACCTTC
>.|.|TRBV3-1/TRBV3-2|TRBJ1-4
CASEGLSEKLFF
TGTGCCAGCGAGGGCTTAAGTGAAAAACTGTTTTTT
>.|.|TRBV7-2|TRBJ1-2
CASSLSNGRYGYTF
TGTGCCAGCAGCCTAAGTAATGGTCGGTATGGCTACACCTTC
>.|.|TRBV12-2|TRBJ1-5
CASRLACWGGDFLSNQPQHF
TGTGCAAGTCGCTTAGCCTGTTGGGGGGGGGATTTCCTTAGCAATCAGCCCCAGCATTTT
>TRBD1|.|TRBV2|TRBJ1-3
CASSLGQFISGNTIYF
TGTGCCAGCAGTCTGGGACAGTTTATCTCTGGAAACACCATATATTTT
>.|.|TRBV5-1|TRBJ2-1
CASSLDRGSYNEQFF
TGCGCCAGCAGCCTAGACCGGGGCTCCTACAATGAGCAGTTCTTC
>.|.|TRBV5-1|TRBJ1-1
CASRTGGGNTEAFF
TGCGCCAGCAGGACAGGCGGAGGGAACACTGAAGCTTTCTTT
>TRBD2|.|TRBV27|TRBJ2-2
CASSLQLAGDHTGELFF
TGTGCCAGCAGTTTACAATTAGCGGGGGACCACACCGGGGAGCTGTTTTTT
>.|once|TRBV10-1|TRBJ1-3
CASSEDPTSSGNTIYF
TGCGCCAGCAGTGAGGACCCTACTAGCTCTGGAAACACCATATATTTT
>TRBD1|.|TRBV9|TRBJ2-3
CASSGQGAETDTQYF
TGTGCCAGCAGCGGACAGGGGGCAGAGACAGATACGCAGTATTTT
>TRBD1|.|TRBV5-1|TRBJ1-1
CASSLDRGMNTEAFF
TGCGCCAGCAGCTTGGACAGGGGAATGAACACTGAAGCTTTCTTT
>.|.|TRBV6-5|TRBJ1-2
CASIPGGGQGYTF
TGTGCCAGCATTCCAGGCGGGGGGCAAGGCTACACCTTC
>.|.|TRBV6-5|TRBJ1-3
CASSSPRGQGNTIYF
TGTGCCAGCAGTTCCCCTCGCGGGCAGGGAAACACCATATATTTT
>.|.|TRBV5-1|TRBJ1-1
CASSSAGQWDRAFF
TGCGCCAGCAGCTCGGCCGGACAGTGGGACCGAGCTTTCTTT
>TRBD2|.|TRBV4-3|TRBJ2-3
CASSATGLESADTQYF
TGCGCCAGCAGCGCGACGGGACTAGAAAGCGCAGATACGCAGTATTTT
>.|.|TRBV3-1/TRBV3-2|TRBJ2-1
CASSQRRVWDEQFF
TGTGCCAGCAGCCAACGCAGGGTTTGGGATGAGCAGTTCTTC
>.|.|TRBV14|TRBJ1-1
CASSQETRLLNTEAFF
TGTGCCAGCAGCCAAGAAACCCGACTGCTGAACACTGAAGCTTTCTTT
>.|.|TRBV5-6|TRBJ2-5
CASSPTGVQETQYF
TGTGCCAGCAGCCCTACCGGGGTGCAAGAGACCCAGTACTTC
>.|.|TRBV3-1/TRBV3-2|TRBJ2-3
CASSPRGSTDTQYF
TGTGCCAGCAGCCCCCGGGGGTCCACAGATACGCAGTATTTT
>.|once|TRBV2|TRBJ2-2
CASNRGLAGTGELFF
TGTGCCAGCAACCGAGGTCTAGCAGGTACCGGGGAGCTGTTTTTT
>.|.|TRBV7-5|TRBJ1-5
CVRSRGGAQHF
TGTGTCAGAAGCCGCGGGGGGGCCCAGCATTTT
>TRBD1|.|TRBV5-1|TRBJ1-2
CASSLQGGYGYTF
TGCGCCAGCAGCTTGCAGGGGGGCTATGGCTACACCTTC
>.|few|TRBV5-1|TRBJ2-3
CASSSPSSDTQYF
TGCGCCAGCAGCTCACCTAGCTCAGATACGCAGTATTTT
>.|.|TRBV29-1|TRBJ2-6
CSVVGAGANVLTF
TGCAGCGTTGTTGGAGCTGGGGCCAACGTCCTGACTTTC
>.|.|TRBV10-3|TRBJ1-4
CAISESDWGGTMGKLFF
TGTGCCATCAGTGAATCTGACTGGGGGGGCACCATGGGAAAACTGTTTTTT
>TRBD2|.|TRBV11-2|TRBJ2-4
CASSLGSGFAKNIQYF
TGTGCCAGCAGCTTAGGTAGCGGGTTCGCCAAAAACATTCAGTACTTC
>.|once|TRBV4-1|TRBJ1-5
CASSHNGGNQPQHF
TGCGCCAGCAGCCACAACGGAGGCAATCAGCCCCAGCATTTT
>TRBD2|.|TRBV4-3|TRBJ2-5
CASGRVAGETQYF
TGCGCCAGCGGCCGAGTAGCGGGGGAGACCCAGTACTTC
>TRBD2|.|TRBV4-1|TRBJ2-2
CASSGLAGGPRTGELFF
TGCGCCAGCAGCGGACTAGCGGGGGGGCCGCGCACCGGGGAGCTGTTTTTT
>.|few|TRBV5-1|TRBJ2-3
CASSFRDFTDTQYF
TGCGCCAGCAGCTTCCGGGACTTCACAGATACGCAGTATTTT
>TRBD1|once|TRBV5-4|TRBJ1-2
CASRSTGKSYGYTF
TGTGCCAGCAGGTCGACAGGGAAATCCTATGGCTACACCTTC
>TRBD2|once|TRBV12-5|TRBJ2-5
CASGLTSGRMTQYF
TGTGCTAGTGGTCTTACTAGCGGGAGAATGACCCAGTACTTC
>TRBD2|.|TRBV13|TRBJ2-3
CASSLGWASGIDTDTQYF
TGTGCCAGCAGCTTAGGCTGGGCTAGCGGGATTGACACAGATACGCAGTATTTT